The 19 T cell receptor beta chains in this list originate from one sample, sequenced in a study of regulatory T cells in long-lasting Graves disease. Documented time point: newly diagnosed GD, antithyroid drugs for less than 3 months. Extracted PBMC RNA gave rise to the TCR library. Assembly of TCR beta libraries relied on iRepertoire HTBI primers together with Arm-PCR of CDR3 regions. TCRdb re-called the multiplex PCR reads with MiXCR, one entry per CDR3 protein. The sample carries roughly 420,000 distinct CDR3 sequences, about a sixth recorded once. The material sequenced was peripheral blood mononuclear cells (PBMCs), taken at new diagnosis, from a patient treated with antithyroid drugs. These receptors were collected from a female donor with Graves disease.

The V gene is TRBV20-1, the J gene TRBJ2-7; D perhaps matches TRBD2 (6 bases). Trimming took 0 bases from V and 3 from J, leaving 15 bases between them. Germline loops: CDR1 DFQATT, CDR2 SNEGSKA (reference sequence). The CDR3 has 15 residues. The CDR3 DNA sequence: TGCAGTGCTAGAGATGTTAGCGGCCTTAGCTACGAGCAGTACTTC. This sequence encodes CSARDVSGLSYEQYF.

At least ten counts were recorded for this clonotype. The V gene is TRBV7-9, the J gene TRBJ1-1; D may be TRBD1 (5 bases). V was shortened by 5 bases and J by 1 base, with 17 bases between the two germline ends. Germline CDR1 is SEHNR and CDR2 is FQNEAQ (reference sequence). This CDR3 is built from 16 residues. As DNA, the CDR3 is TGTGCCAGCAGCCCCCCCGTCGGGGGTGGGAACACTGAAGCTTTCTTT. Translating it yields CASSPPVGGGNTEAFF.

The genes are TRBV12-3 or TRBV12-4 and TRBJ2-5; tentative D call: TRBD2 (7 bases). The CDR3 loop spans 15 amino acids. Trimming took 6 bases from V and 5 from J, leaving 19 bases between them. In DNA, the CDR3 is TGTGCCAGCAGACCTGGGGGGGCAGGGATGGAGACCCAGTACTTC. Protein product: CASRPGGAGMETQYF.

V and J are TRBV6-1 and TRBJ2-2; D remains ambiguous. Germline CDR1 MNHNS, CDR2 SASEGT. This CDR3 has 15 residues. V was shortened by 6 bases and J by 3 bases, with 14 bases between the two germline ends. CDR3 in DNA: TGTGCCAGCAGACCCGAAAGGGTTTACACCGGGGAGCTGTTTTTT. Encoded protein: CASRPERVYTGELFF.

This clonotype has only a few counts. This sequence joins TRBV20-1 and TRBJ2-3, with 8 bases fitting TRBD2. CDR1 and CDR2 from the germline V gene are DFQATT and SNEGSKA (reference sequence). Germline trimming cut 4 bases from V and 2 bases from J; bases unmatched to any gene: 11. The CDR3 has 16 residues. CDR3 residues: CSATPLAGLATDTQYF. In DNA, the CDR3 is TGCAGTGCTACGCCCCTCGCCGGACTAGCCACAGATACGCAGTATTTT.

The chain couples TRBV12-3 or TRBV12-4 to TRBJ1-5; D is unresolved. The CDR3 sequence is 17 residues long. Trimming took off 2 bases at V and 4 bases at J, with 18 bases between the two ends. The CDR3 coding sequence is TGTGCCAGCAGTTTATGGTTCCGGGGTCCGAGTAATCAGCCCCAGCATTTT. The encoded protein is CASSLWFRGPSNQPQHF.

This clonotype came up many times. The chain has TRBV6-1 and TRBJ1-3; TRBD1 agrees at 8 bases. CDR3 size: 18 residues. With V trimmed by 5 bases and J by 0 bases, 12 bases remained unmatched. The germline V gene encodes CDR1 MNHNS and CDR2 SASEGT. The CDR3 nucleotides are TGTGCCAGCAGTCCCGCCCGCTTACAGGGGGTCTCTGGAAACACCATATATTTT. Translation: CASSPARLQGVSGNTIYF.

This clonotype has only one observation. A far larger clone lies a single base away; this is likely a read error. This sequence joins TRBV7-2 and TRBJ1-1, with 7 bases lining up with TRBD1. This CDR3 region has 15 residues. Germline assignment: CDR1 SGHTA and CDR2 FQGNSA. CDR3 DNA: TGTGCCTGCAGCCCAGCAGGGACAGCGAACACTGAAGCTTTCTTT. Translating gives CACSPAGTANTEAFF.

This clonotype showed up many times. The chain couples TRBV28 to TRBJ2-7; D tentatively fits TRBD1 or TRBD2 (5 bases each). CDR1 is MDHEN and CDR2 is SYDVKM in the germline V gene. The germline V and J ends were trimmed by 6 bases and 2 bases, with 17 bases remaining between them. The CDR3 covers 15 residues. DNA of the CDR3: TGTGCCAGCAGACATGGGACGAAGGGGACCTACGAGCAGTACTTC. It specifies CASRHGTKGTYEQYF.

The rearrangement links TRBV7-8 to TRBJ2-1; unclear D gene. Looked up from germline, CDR1 is SGHVS and CDR2 is FQNEAQ. V lost 1 base and J lost 8, with 9 bases in between. The CDR3 is 13 residues long. CDR3 DNA: TGTGCCAGCAGCTTAGATCTGCAGGATGAGCAGTTCTTC. Translated: CASSLDLQDEQFF.

This clonotype has ten or more counts. The chain couples TRBV28 to TRBJ2-7; TRBD1 might be the D (5 bases). The germline CDR1 and CDR2 sequences are MDHEN and SYDVKM. V shed 4 bases and J shed 4 bases, with 14 bases lying between them. The CDR3 extends over 14 amino acids. As DNA, the CDR3 is TGTGCCAGCAGTTATAGACAGCCCAGGTACGAGCAGTACTTC. It specifies CASSYRQPRYEQYF.

There are many counts of this clonotype. The chain couples TRBV4-3 to TRBJ1-2, with D possibly being TRBD1 (5 bases). Trimming cost V 1 base and J 2 bases, with 14 bases left between them. Germline V gene sequence: CDR1 LGHNA, CDR2 YSLEER. This CDR3 has 16 amino acids. The CDR3 is CASSQVNGGGNYGYTF. The DNA for the CDR3 is TGCGCCAGCAGCCAAGTTAATGGTGGGGGAAACTATGGCTACACCTTC.

The J gene is TRBJ2-2, the V gene TRBV24-1; D is uncertain. CDR3 length: 13 residues. The V end was cut by 5 bases, the J end by 6 bases, with 9 bases between. CDR1 and CDR2 (germline): KGHDR, SFDVKD. The CDR3 DNA reads TGTGCCACCAGTGGTGGGTACTCCGGGGAGCTGTTTTTT. This translates into CATSGGYSGELFF.

This clonotype was seen ten or more times. The CDR3 here is CASRPDRGREQFF. The CDR3 DNA sequence: TGTGCCAGCAGGCCAGACAGGGGACGCGAGCAGTTCTTC. V gene TRBV3-1 combines with J gene TRBJ2-1; 8 bases are a match to TRBD1. The germline V gene has CDR1 LGHDT and CDR2 YNNKEL (reference sequence). The J segment lost 10 bases and the V segment lost 6 bases, leaving 8 bases of the junction unmatched. CDR3 length equals 13 residues.

This clonotype was counted between two and nine times. Given a much more abundant clone one base away, this may be a read error. The rearrangement links TRBV7-2 to TRBJ1-2, with TRBD1 matching over 7 bases. The trim removed 0 bases at V and 2 bases at J, leaving 15 bases unmatched. The germline gives CDR1 SGHTA, CDR2 FQGNSA. There are 19 residues in the CDR3. CDR3 region: CASSLAFGQGQDKNYGYTF. CDR3 in DNA: TGTGCCAGCAGCTTAGCGTTTGGTCAAGGACAGGACAAAAACTATGGCTACACCTTC. Combining the CDR3 with reference TRBV7-2 and TRBJ1-2 gives the whole variable domain GAGVSQSPSNKVTEKGKDVELRCDPISGHTALYWYRQSLGQGLEFLIYFQGNSAPDKSGLPSDRFSAERTGGSVSTLTIQRTQQEDSAVYLCASSLAFGQGQDKNYGYTFGSGTRLTVV.

This clonotype showed up just a few times. The rearrangement joins TRBV20-1 to TRBJ2-2; D might be TRBD1 (7 bases). CDR1 is DFQATT and CDR2 is SNEGSKA in the germline V gene (reference sequence). The length of the CDR3 is 14 residues. V lost 6 bases, J lost 6 bases, and 17 bases lay in between. The CDR3 DNA sequence: TGCAGTGCGTTCAGGGGGTTAGCGGCCGGGGAGCTGTTTTTT. Translation: CSAFRGLAAGELFF.

This clonotype was seen repeatedly, ten times or more. This chain links TRBV4-3 with TRBJ1-1; no clear D. This CDR3 has 13 residues. V shed 0 bases and J shed 6 bases, with 8 bases lying between them. CDR1 is LGHNA and CDR2 is YSLEER in the germline V gene. The CDR3 sequence is CASSQDSEAEAFF. CDR3 in DNA: TGCGCCAGCAGCCAAGATTCAGAAGCTGAAGCTTTCTTT.

This clonotype was picked up many times. V gene TRBV5-1 combines with J gene TRBJ1-2; 12 bases agree with TRBD1. The germline V gene has CDR1 SGHRS and CDR2 YFSETQ. Losses at the gene ends were 6 bases for V and 10 bases for J; bases not matched to a gene: 13. The CDR3 contains 15 residues. CDR3 sequence reads: CASTDLTGTGGDYTF. The CDR3 DNA is TGCGCCAGCACCGATCTAACCGGGACAGGGGGCGACTACACCTTC.

DNA for the CDR3: TGTGCCAGCAGTACCGGGGCCCCCGGGGAGACCCAGTACTTC. This encodes CASSTGAPGETQYF. The V and J genes are TRBV12-3 or TRBV12-4 and TRBJ2-5, with D perhaps given as TRBD1 or TRBD2 (5 bases each). V was trimmed by 5 bases and J by 5 bases, leaving 15 bases between them. There are 14 residues in the CDR3.